This T cell receptor beta chain came from a study of OX40 agonist ivuxolimab in advanced cancers. Data came from immunoSEQ multiplex PCR; TCRdb stores just in-frame clones and leaves some out. This table holds roughly 60,000 clones, about 89% found once. This CDR3 comprises 17 residues. The germline gives CDR1 LGHNA, CDR2 YSLEER. Trimming removed 1 base at V and 3 bases at J, with 16 bases between. The rearrangement uses TRBV4-3 and TRBJ1-3; D gene unclear. This receptor was identified in an adult with an advanced solid tumor such as melanoma, head and neck, liver or kidney cancer. The material was CD4+ or CD8+ T cells sorted from blood, obtained in a trial of the OX40 agonist ivuxolimab. CDR3 nucleotide sequence: TGCGCCAGCAGCCAAGTACAGACCGCCTCGGGTGGAAACACCATATATTTT. It encodes CASSQVQTASGGNTIYF.